This entry features one T cell receptor (beta chain) sequence. Methods used by the authors: Estimation of nucleated cell counts relied on the amplification of reference gene primers. Data came from immunoSEQ multiplex PCR; TCRdb stores just in-frame clones and leaves some out. That table furnishes V, J and clone size, whereas the DNA furnished D and trimming. The data contain around 98,000 clones, over 70% of them singletons. The source of the sample is a study of blood T cell repertoires in COVID-19. Study-wide background: The origin of the acute and convalescent COVID-19 samples was the United States, Italy and Spain. Sources were T cells, B-cell-depleted T cells, or PBMCs; the material itself was cDNA or gDNA.

Sequenced sample: peripheral blood. This receptor was obtained from a man aged 65 to 85 with acute or convalescent COVID-19.

The CDR3 DNA reads as TGTGCCAGCGACGCTGTTACAGGGGTCGAGACCCAGTACTTC. This sequence encodes CASDAVTGVETQYF. J is TRBJ2-5 and V is TRBV2; 7 nucleotides match TRBD1. The V segment lost 8 bases and the J segment 5 bases; nucleotides outside the gene matches: 11. The CDR3 length is 14 residues. CDR1 SNHLY and CDR2 FYNNEI come from the germline V gene.